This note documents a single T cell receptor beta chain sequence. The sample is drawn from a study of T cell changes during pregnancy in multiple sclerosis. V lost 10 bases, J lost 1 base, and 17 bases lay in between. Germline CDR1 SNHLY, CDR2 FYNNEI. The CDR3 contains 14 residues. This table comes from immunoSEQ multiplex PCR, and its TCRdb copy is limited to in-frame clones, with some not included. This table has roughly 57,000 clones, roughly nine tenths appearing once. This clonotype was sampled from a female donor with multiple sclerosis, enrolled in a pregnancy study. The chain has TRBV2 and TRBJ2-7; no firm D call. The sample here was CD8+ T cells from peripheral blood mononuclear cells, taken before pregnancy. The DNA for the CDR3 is TGTGCCATCGTATTCCGTGACATTTCCTACGAGCAGTACTTC. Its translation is CAIVFRDISYEQYF.